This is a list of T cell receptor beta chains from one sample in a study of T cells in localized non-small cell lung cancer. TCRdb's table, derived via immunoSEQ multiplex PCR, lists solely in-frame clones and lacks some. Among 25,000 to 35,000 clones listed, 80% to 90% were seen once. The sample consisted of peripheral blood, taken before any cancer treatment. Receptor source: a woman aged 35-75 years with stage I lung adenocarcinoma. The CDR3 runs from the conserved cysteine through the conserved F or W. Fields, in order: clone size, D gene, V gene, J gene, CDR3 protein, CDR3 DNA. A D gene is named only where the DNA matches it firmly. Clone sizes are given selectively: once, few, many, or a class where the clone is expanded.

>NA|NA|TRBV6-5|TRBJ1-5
CASSRDTRGNQPQHF
TGTGCCAGCAGCCGGGACACAAGGGGAAATCAGCCCCAGCATTTT
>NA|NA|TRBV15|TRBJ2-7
CATSRDRGASEQYF
TGTGCCACCAGCAGAGATAGAGGGGCTTCCGAGCAGTACTTC
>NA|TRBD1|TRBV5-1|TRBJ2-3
CASSLPRDRGGLARTDTQYF
TGCGCCAGCAGCTTGCCGCGGGACAGGGGAGGACTAGCCCGCACAGATACGCAGTATTTT
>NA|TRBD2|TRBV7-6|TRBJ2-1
CASSQTGTSSYNEQFF
TGTGCCAGCAGTCAGACCGGGACTAGTTCTTACAATGAGCAGTTCTTC
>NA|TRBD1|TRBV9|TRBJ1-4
CASSASAGTGNEKLFF
TGTGCCAGCAGCGCATCCGCCGGGACAGGGAATGAAAAACTGTTTTTT
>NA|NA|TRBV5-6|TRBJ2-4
CASSLAGYDDIQYF
TGTGCCAGCAGCTTGGCGGGGTACGACGACATTCAGTACTTC
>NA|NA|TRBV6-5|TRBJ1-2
CASSYSPEESYGYTF
TGTGCCAGCAGTTACTCACCCGAAGAGAGCTATGGCTACACCTTC
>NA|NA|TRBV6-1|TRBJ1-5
CASSPFRSDQPQHF
TGTGCCAGCAGTCCTTTTCGGTCAGATCAGCCCCAGCATTTT
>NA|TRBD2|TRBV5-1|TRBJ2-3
CASSPRLAGGPDTQYF
TGCGCCAGCAGCCCCAGACTAGCGGGGGGGCCGGATACGCAGTATTTT
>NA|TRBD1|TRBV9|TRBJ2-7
CASSPWDSSYEQYF
TGTGCCAGCAGCCCCTGGGACAGCTCCTACGAGCAGTACTTC
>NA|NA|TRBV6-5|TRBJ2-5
CASSYMKTQYF
TGTGCCAGCAGTTACATGAAGACCCAGTACTTC
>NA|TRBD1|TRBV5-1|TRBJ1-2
CASSYGRGNGYTF
TGCGCCAGCAGCTATGGCAGGGGGAACGGCTACACCTTC
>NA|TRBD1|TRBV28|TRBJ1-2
CASRTGGYGYTF
TGTGCCAGCAGGACAGGGGGTTATGGCTACACCTTC
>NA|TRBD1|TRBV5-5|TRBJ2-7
CASSLYQQGLYEQYF
TGTGCCAGCAGCTTGTATCAACAGGGGCTCTACGAGCAGTACTTC
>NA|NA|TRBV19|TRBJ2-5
CASSRAGAASGTQYF
TGTGCCAGTAGTCGGGCGGGGGCCGCCTCGGGGACCCAGTACTTC
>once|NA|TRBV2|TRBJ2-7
CASSEARDMGTYEQYF
TGTGCCAGCAGTGAAGCCCGGGACATGGGAACCTACGAGCAGTACTTC
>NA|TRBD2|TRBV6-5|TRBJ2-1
CASSITSGVYNEQFF
TGTGCCAGCAGTATAACTAGCGGGGTCTACAATGAGCAGTTCTTC
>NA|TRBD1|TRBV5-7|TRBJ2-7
CASTVTGTLHEQYF
TGTGCCAGCACCGTGACAGGGACCCTCCACGAGCAGTACTTC
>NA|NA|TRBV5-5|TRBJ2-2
CASSLATRRGRGTGELFF
TGTGCCAGCAGCTTGGCCACGAGGAGGGGGCGAGGCACCGGGGAGCTGTTTTTT
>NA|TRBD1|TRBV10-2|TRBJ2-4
CASRGDRVTYF
TGCGCCAGCAGGGGGGACAGGGTAACGTACTTC
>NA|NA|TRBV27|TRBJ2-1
CASSLAGINNEQFF
TGTGCCAGCAGTTTGGCGGGGATTAACAATGAGCAGTTCTTC
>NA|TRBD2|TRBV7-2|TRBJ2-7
CASSPWTSGYEQYF
TGTGCCAGCAGCCCATGGACTAGCGGCTACGAGCAGTACTTC
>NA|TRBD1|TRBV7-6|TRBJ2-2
CASSQDRAANTGELFF
TGTGCCAGCAGCCAGGACAGGGCGGCGAACACCGGGGAGCTGTTTTTT
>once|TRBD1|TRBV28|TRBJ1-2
CASSPTRGQGDYGYTF
TGTGCCAGCAGTCCGACGAGGGGACAGGGGGACTATGGCTACACCTTC
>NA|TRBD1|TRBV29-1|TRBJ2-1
CSVEAGTGMVNEQFF
TGCAGCGTTGAAGCCGGGACAGGGATGGTGAATGAGCAGTTCTTC
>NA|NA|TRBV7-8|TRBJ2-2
CASSLNTLFTGELFF
TGTGCCAGCAGCTTAAATACGCTTTTCACCGGGGAGCTGTTTTTT
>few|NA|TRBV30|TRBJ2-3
CAWSRTVSTDTQYF
TGTGCCTGGAGTCGGACAGTTAGCACAGATACGCAGTATTTT
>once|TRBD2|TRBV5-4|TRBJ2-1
CASSLGSGGGVEQFF
TGTGCCAGCAGCTTGGGGTCCGGGGGGGGTGTTGAGCAGTTCTTC